The clone carrying this T cell receptor (beta chain) was counted between two and nine times. The sample originates from a study of cytomegalovirus exposure and HLA in healthy donors. The V end was cut by 8 bases, the J end by 2 bases, with 15 bases between. CDR3 length equals 14 residues. Germline CDR1 reads MNHEY; CDR2 reads SVGAGI. Primers: 60 Vbeta forward and 13 Jbeta reverse. Clones were sequenced by immunoSEQ multiplex PCR, and TCRdb holds only the in-frame ones, with some missing. Among 95,000 to 150,000 clones listed, 15% to 19% were seen once. This TCR was recovered from a woman between 18 and 29 years old in good health and CMV-seronegative. The sample comprised PBMCs. The rearrangement links TRBV6-5 to TRBJ1-1; TRBD1 might be the D (6 bases). The chain's CDR3 is CASRGGGPNTEAFF. CDR3 nucleotide sequence: TGTGCCAGCCGAGGGGGGGGGCCTAACACTGAAGCTTTCTTT.